This TCR beta chain was identified in a study of T-cell memory formation after mild COVID-19. This CDR3 comprises 15 residues. From germline, CDR1 is SGHNT and CDR2 YYREEE (reference sequence). With 6 bases clipped from V and 3 bases from J, the junction kept 7 bases outside the gene matches. This clonotype was found a few times. TCRdb recomputed calls from the 5' RACE reads with MiXCR, one row per CDR3 protein. The data hold 120,000 to 150,000 distinct CDR3 sequences, with about 14% observed a single time. The sequencing input was PBMCs or a T cell subset sorted from them (not recorded which). This receptor was identified in an adult woman who had mild COVID-19 (a few samples of this study predate the infection). Cell type and time point are not known. The chain carries TRBV5-4 and TRBJ2-3; 10 nucleotides agree with TRBD2. CDR3 loop: CASIPAGGTTDTQYF. The CDR3 DNA follows: TGTGCCAGCATCCCAGCGGGGGGGACGACAGATACGCAGTATTTT. The whole variable domain, remainder taken from reference TRBV5-4 and TRBJ2-3, is ETGVTQSPTHLIKTRGQQVTLRCSSQSGHNTVSWYQQALGQGPQFIFQYYREEENGRGNFPPRFSGLQFPNYSSELNVNALELDDSALYLCASIPAGGTTDTQYFGPGTRLTVL.